Listed below are T cell receptor beta chains from one sample, sequenced in a study of cytomegalovirus exposure and HLA in healthy donors. Here immunoSEQ multiplex PCR was the method, and the copy in TCRdb shows in-frame clones only, minus some. The sample carries around 63,000 clones, about 96% recorded once. The sequenced sample consisted of PBMCs. The source is a woman between 18 and 30 years old in good health and CMV-seronegative. The CDR3 runs from the conserved cysteine through the conserved F or W. The D gene is left open where the match is weak.

d_call	j_call	v_call	cdr3_aa	cdr3_nt
-	TRBJ1-5	TRBV7-2	CASSLGRNHQPQHF	TGTGCCAGCAGCTTAGGCAGGAACCATCAGCCCCAGCATTTT
TRBD2	TRBJ2-7	TRBV4-3	CASSQLAGDSYEQYF	TGCGCCAGCAGCCAGCTAGCGGGGGATTCCTACGAGCAGTACTTC
-	TRBJ2-2	TRBV15	CATSRSRDGAGELFF	TGTGCCACCAGCAGATCCCGGGATGGGGCCGGGGAGCTGTTTTTT
-	TRBJ2-7	TRBV10-3	CAISEGEAPNYEQYF	TGTGCCATCAGTGAGGGGGAGGCCCCAAACTACGAGCAGTACTTC
-	TRBJ2-7	TRBV4-1	CASSQVFRSSSYEQYF	TGCGCCAGCAGCCAAGTGTTTCGGTCGAGCTCCTACGAGCAGTACTTC
TRBD2	TRBJ2-5	TRBV2	CARAGEGRAGLAGQETQYF	TGTGCCAGAGCAGGGGAGGGGAGGGCCGGACTAGCGGGGCAAGAGACCCAGTACTTC
-	TRBJ1-1	TRBV30	CAWIRSTEAFF	TGTGCCTGGATTCGTAGCACTGAAGCTTTCTTT
-	TRBJ2-2	TRBV6-6	CASSYPTQGTSGELFF	TGTGCCAGCAGTTACCCTACCCAGGGGACCTCCGGGGAGCTGTTTTTT
-	TRBJ2-7	TRBV6-5	CASSAGTYEQYF	TGTGCCAGCAGCGCCGGGACCTACGAGCAGTACTTC
-	TRBJ2-7	TRBV11-2	CASSLRRDSSTYEQYF	TGTGCCAGCAGCTTACGGAGGGACAGCTCTACCTACGAGCAGTACTTC
-	TRBJ2-1	TRBV4-2	CASSQPLADSSYNEQFF	TGTGCCAGCAGCCAACCCCTAGCGGACAGCTCCTACAATGAGCAGTTCTTC
-	TRBJ2-5	TRBV5-6	CASSLEGEGETQYF	TGTGCCAGCAGCTTGGAGGGCGAGGGAGAGACCCAGTACTTC
TRBD1	TRBJ2-1	TRBV19	CASRRDRGTYNEQFF	TGTGCCAGTAGAAGGGACAGGGGGACTTACAATGAGCAGTTCTTC
-	TRBJ2-7	TRBV4-3	CASSQGAGYEQYF	TGCGCCAGCAGCCAAGGGGCTGGCTACGAGCAGTACTTC